This T cell receptor (beta chain) was recorded in a study of immune cell composition in non-small cell lung cancer. CDR3 length: 14 residues. Germline loops: CDR1 SGHRS, CDR2 YFSETQ. V was clipped by 5 bases and J by 4 bases; unmatched bases: 4. Findings and caveats of the study: Roughly 80% of squamous and around 35% of adenocarcinoma cases had tumour-associated clones >0.5%. Adenocarcinomas with higher top tumour-associated clone frequency had more reactive TILs. Lung squamous cell carcinoma tumours had significantly higher top 10 clone scores and productive clonality than lung adenocarcinoma.

The protocol was immunoSEQ multiplex PCR, while the TCRdb copy is restricted to in-frame clones and leaves out a portion. Here the sample spans around 4,500 clones, approximately 83% being singletons. This clone turned up a few times. Its target is unknown. The chain is built from TRBV5-1 and TRBJ2-3, with 10 bases matching TRBD1. The specimen was lung tumor tissue. This TCR derives from a human donor with non-small cell lung cancer. As DNA, the CDR3 is TGCGCCAGCAGTTCCGGGACAGGGGCAGATACGCAGTATTTT. It yields the protein CASSSGTGADTQYF.